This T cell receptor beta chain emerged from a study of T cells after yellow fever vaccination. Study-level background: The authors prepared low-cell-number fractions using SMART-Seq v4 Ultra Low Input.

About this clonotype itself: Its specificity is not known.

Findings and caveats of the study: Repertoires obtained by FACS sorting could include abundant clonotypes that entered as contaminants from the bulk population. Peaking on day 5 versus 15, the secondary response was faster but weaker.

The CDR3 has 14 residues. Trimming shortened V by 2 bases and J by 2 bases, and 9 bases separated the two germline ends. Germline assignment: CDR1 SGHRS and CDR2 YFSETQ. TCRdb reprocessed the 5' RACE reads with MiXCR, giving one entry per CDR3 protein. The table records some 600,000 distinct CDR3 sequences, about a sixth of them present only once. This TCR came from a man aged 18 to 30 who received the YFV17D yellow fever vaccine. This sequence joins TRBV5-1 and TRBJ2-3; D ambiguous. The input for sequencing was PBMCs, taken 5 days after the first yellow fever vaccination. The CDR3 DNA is TGCGCCAGCAGCTTCGTCAGAAACACAGATACGCAGTATTTT. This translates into CASSFVRNTDTQYF.